This is a list of T cell receptor beta chains from one sample in a study of identical twins. One entry per CDR3 protein, called by TCRdb with MiXCR from the 5' RACE reads. The data contain 270,000 or so distinct CDR3 sequences, about 8.9% of them singletons. The data also belong to a second study, concerning yellow fever vaccine responses in identical twins.

Sequenced material: CD8+ T cells sorted from blood. The receptor set was obtained from a woman aged 18-29 years in good health. Both conserved end residues are trimmed from each CDR3.

v_call	j_call	cdr3_length	cdr3_aa
TRBV3-1	TRBJ2-5	15	ASSQDTEGQHRGTQY
TRBV6-2/TRBV6-3	TRBJ2-7	12	ASSYGGQPYEQY
TRBV6-1	TRBJ2-7	12	ASGIRTGPREQY
TRBV2	TRBJ2-7	13	ASSEIPGLFPEQY
TRBV29-1	TRBJ2-2	10	SVAGGGGELF
TRBV28	TRBJ2-7	14	ASSFVGLAAFYEQY
TRBV7-9	TRBJ2-7	13	AIEAFPAGGGEQY
TRBV27	TRBJ2-3	14	ASSLTSGRPTDTQY
TRBV9	TRBJ2-7	15	ASSVTGLAGFSYEQY
TRBV6-5	TRBJ2-7	12	ASKVTVGDYEQY
TRBV7-6	TRBJ2-3	14	ASSLNGLAITDTQY
TRBV27	TRBJ2-7	12	ASSFTGPTYEQY
TRBV12-3/TRBV12-4	TRBJ2-4	13	ASSPHDRGESIQY
TRBV24-1	TRBJ2-1	16	ATSGQLAGGGSYNEQF
TRBV12-3/TRBV12-4	TRBJ2-3	15	ASTLGTSGGWTDTQY
TRBV7-2	TRBJ2-7	13	ASSLPTGGSYEQY
TRBV5-1	TRBJ2-2	12	ASVGWDNTGELF
TRBV24-1	TRBJ2-1	11	ATSDWGPNEQF
TRBV7-2	TRBJ2-1	13	ASSLARTTNNEQF
TRBV29-1	TRBJ2-1	13	SVEDFSLGIDEQF
TRBV20-1	TRBJ2-7	11	SARDWEKDEQY
TRBV6-5	TRBJ2-7	12	ASSSRDGFYEQY
TRBV12-3/TRBV12-4	TRBJ2-2	10	ASSFSAGELF
TRBV7-9	TRBJ2-4	9	ASSFVDIQY
TRBV6-2/TRBV6-3	TRBJ1-5	12	ASSYSEGVQPQH
TRBV27	TRBJ2-7	11	ASRDRGLYEQY
TRBV28	TRBJ2-7	16	ASSFDLLPKLAGYEQY
TRBV4-2	TRBJ2-2	15	ASSQESQALPIGELF
TRBV2	TRBJ1-6	12	ASSEGRGLSPLH
TRBV29-1	TRBJ2-7	10	SAGTVPYEQY
TRBV12-3/TRBV12-4	TRBJ2-3	12	ASSSRPSTDTQY
TRBV7-2	TRBJ2-1	13	ASSFLSGLYNEQF
TRBV7-9	TRBJ2-7	12	ASSLVPGRDEQY
TRBV9	TRBJ2-2	12	ASSVEGGTGELF
TRBV5-1	TRBJ2-7	12	ASSLGLAYYEQY
TRBV4-3	TRBJ2-3	15	ASSQDASGWVTDTQY
TRBV7-8	TRBJ2-7	12	ASSDRDRAYEQY
TRBV2	TRBJ1-1	13	ASSEGRGREHVAF
TRBV6-6	TRBJ2-5	11	ASSYEMKETQY
TRBV12-3/TRBV12-4	TRBJ2-7	10	ASSRPGYEQY
TRBV5-6	TRBJ2-7	17	ASSLVGTGGAAQPYEQY
TRBV6-1	TRBJ2-1	17	ASGPQGLAGGSSYNEQF
TRBV21-1	TRBJ1-2	10	ANQGDPYGYT
TRBV25-1	TRBJ2-2	14	ASTGSGASVTGELF
TRBV7-8	TRBJ2-1	9	ASISGDEQF
TRBV7-9	TRBJ2-2	12	ASSSGTDTGELF
TRBV4-2	TRBJ2-3	12	ASSQELDIDTQY
TRBV3-1	TRBJ2-3	13	ASSQYLKGSDTQY